Reported below is one T cell receptor beta chain. CDR3 size: 12 residues. Between the trimmed V and J ends, which lost 5 bases and 6 bases, there was a span of 12 bases. Germline CDR1 and CDR2: SGHRS and YFSETQ. TCRdb's table, derived via immunoSEQ multiplex PCR, lists solely in-frame clones and lacks some. Among more than 200,000 clones listed, around 84% were seen once. The sample belongs to a study of blood T cell repertoires in COVID-19. Study-wide context: The United States, Italy and Spain provided the acute and convalescent COVID-19 samples. PBMCs, B-cell-depleted T cells, or T cells provided the cDNA or gDNA that made up the material.

The sequenced sample was PBMCs or T cells enriched from blood (not recorded which). The clonotype comes from a woman aged 40 to 50 with acute COVID-19. The chain employs TRBV5-1 and TRBJ2-7; D might be TRBD1 (6 bases). CDR3 protein: CASRSRGFEQYF. The DNA for the CDR3 is TGCGCCAGCAGATCTAGGGGGTTCGAGCAGTACTTC.